This T cell receptor beta chain derives from a study of radiotherapy plus CTLA-4 blockade in lung cancer. Germline-derived CDR1 and CDR2 are SGHRS and YFSETQ. The CDR3 loop spans 15 amino acids. The V end was cut by 4 bases, the J end by 2 bases, with 13 bases between. Assay used: immunoSEQ multiplex PCR; TCRdb lists only in-frame clones, some missing. This table has about 62,000 clones, approximately 76% appearing once. J is TRBJ1-3 and V is TRBV5-1; D possibly corresponds to TRBD1 (5 bases). This sample comprised peripheral blood, obtained from a patient treated with radiotherapy plus ipilimumab. The receptor's source is a human donor with non-small cell lung cancer who had a complete response to radiotherapy plus ipilimumab. The DNA for the CDR3 is TGCGCCAGCAGCCATGGGGGGGGTGCTGGAAACACCATATATTTT. This sequence encodes CASSHGGGAGNTIYF.